The 13 T cell receptor beta chains given below trace back to one sample, sequenced in a study of beta chain features in type 1 diabetes. Isolated RNA was reverse transcribed in full, so expressed TCRB transcripts were sequenced. Generated by immunoSEQ multiplex PCR, the TCRdb table keeps only in-frame clones and is missing some. The sample shows 900,000 or so clones, 15% to 20% of them seen only once. Sequenced sample: naive CD4+ T cells from blood. The receptors come from a woman aged 18-29 years in good health.

The chain employs TRBV7-9 and TRBJ2-7, with unresolved D. Germline V lookup: CDR1 SEHNR, CDR2 FQNEAQ (reference sequence). Deletions cut 1 base from V and 7 bases from J, with 8 bases between. This CDR3 has 12 residues. In DNA, the CDR3 is TGTGCCAGCAGCTTAGAATACCGAGAGCAGTACTTC. Amino acids: CASSLEYREQYF.

This clone was counted a few times. The chain carries TRBV6-6 and TRBJ1-2; 11 bases are a match to TRBD1. Trimming at V came to 10 bases and at J to 6 bases, leaving 7 bases not matched to a gene. The CDR3 covers 13 residues. Germline assignment: CDR1 MNHNY and CDR2 SVGAGI (reference sequence). CDR3 coding DNA: TGTGCCACCTCGGACAGGGGGCGCAATGGCTACACCTTC. Residues: CATSDRGRNGYTF.

The chain uses TRBV5-1 and TRBJ2-1, with TRBD2 matching 10 bases. This CDR3 is built from 16 residues. Germline V gene lookup returns CDR1 SGHRS and CDR2 YFSETQ. V lost 3 bases, J lost 5 bases, and 8 bases stayed unmatched. CDR3 sequence (DNA): TGCGCCAGCAGCTCATCTAGCGGGAGCATCCACAATGAGCAGTTCTTC. Protein product: CASSSSSGSIHNEQFF.

This clone appeared a few times. V usage is TRBV4-3 and J usage is TRBJ1-5; 9 bases agree with TRBD1. The CDR3 has 14 amino acids. Germline V gene data show CDR1 as LGHNA and CDR2 as YSLEER. V trimming: 3 bases; J trimming: 6 bases; junction bases outside the gene matches: 3. The CDR3 DNA reads as TGCGCCAGCAGCCAGGGACAGGGCAGTCAGCCCCAGCATTTT. This sequence encodes CASSQGQGSQPQHF.

V and J are TRBV7-8 and TRBJ2-1; the match to TRBD2 covers 10 bases. The CDR3 sequence is 17 residues long. Germline V CDR1 and CDR2: SGHVS, FQNEAQ. The V and J ends lost 5 bases and 5 bases, in that order; junction bases with no gene match: 12. The CDR3 nucleotides read TGTGCCAGCAGCCGAAAGTGGGCTAGCGGGAGTCACAATGAGCAGTTCTTC. Translated: CASSRKWASGSHNEQFF.

The CDR3 is CASSPLLAGEIDTQYF. In nucleotides, the CDR3 is TGCGCCAGCAGCCCCCTACTAGCGGGAGAGATTGATACGCAGTATTTT. The chain joins TRBV4-3 to TRBJ2-3, with 11 positions matching TRBD2. Trimming at V came to 4 bases and at J to 6 bases, leaving 9 bases not matched to a gene. CDR1 is LGHNA and CDR2 is YSLEER in the germline V gene. The CDR3 spans 16 residues.

This clone was seen a handful of times. The chain joins TRBV25-1 to TRBJ1-5; D remains ambiguous. V was shortened by 4 bases and J by 0 bases, with 7 bases between the two germline ends. This CDR3 spans 14 amino acids. Germline V gives CDR1 MGHDK, CDR2 SYGVNS. CDR3 coding DNA: TGTGCCAGCAGTGGGAAGGGTAGCAATCAGCCCCAGCATTTT. This translates into CASSGKGSNQPQHF.

In this sample, this clone turned up a few times. This rearrangement joins TRBV29-1 to TRBJ2-7; tentatively, D is TRBD1 (5 bases). Germline-derived CDR1 and CDR2 are SQVTM and ANQGSEA. This CDR3 has 15 residues. V lost 6 bases and J lost 4, with 22 bases in between. This CDR3 is CSVRIGQILGYEQYF. The CDR3 DNA follows: TGCAGCGTAAGAATTGGACAAATCCTTGGGTACGAGCAGTACTTC.

The chain uses TRBV11-2 and TRBJ2-1; a weak D match, TRBD2 (6 bases). V dropped 1 base and J dropped 15 bases, with 13 bases sitting between them. CDR1 and CDR2 (germline): SGHAT, FQNNGV. The CDR3 is 12 residues long. CDR3 nucleotide sequence: TGTGCCAGCAGCTTAGGTTGGGGGGAGTTGTTCTTC. The encoded protein is CASSLGWGELFF. Together with reference TRBV11-2 and TRBJ2-1, the CDR3 gives the full variable domain: EAGVAQSPRYKIIEKRQSVAFWCNPISGHATLYWYQQILGQGPKLLIQFQNNGVVDDSQLPKDRFSAERLKGVDSTLKIQPAKLEDSAVYLCASSLGWGELFFGPGTRLTVL.

V usage is TRBV15 and J usage is TRBJ2-1; D possibly corresponds to TRBD2 (6 bases). With 0 bases removed from V and 4 bases from J, the gap between germline ends came to 13 bases. Per the germline V gene, CDR1 is LNHNV and CDR2 is YYDKDF (reference sequence). The CDR3 contains 16 residues. The CDR3 sequence: CATSRDSAGLYNEQFF. The CDR3 DNA sequence: TGTGCCACCAGCAGAGATTCGGCGGGATTATACAATGAGCAGTTCTTC.

The chain couples TRBV18 to TRBJ2-7; tentative D call: TRBD2 (5 bases). This CDR3 contains 14 residues. Germline lookup yields CDR1 KGHSH and CDR2 LQKENI. V lost 3 bases and J 1 base, leaving 10 bases between the germline ends. The CDR3 sequence is CASSPLRRSYEQYF. DNA of the CDR3: TGTGCCAGCTCACCGCTCAGGAGGTCCTACGAGCAGTACTTC. The full variable domain, completed using reference TRBV18 and TRBJ2-7, is NAGVMQNPRHLVRRRGQEARLRCSPMKGHSHVYWYRQLPEEGLKFMVYLQKENIIDESGMPKERFSAEFPKEGPSILRIQQVVRGDSAAYFCASSPLRRSYEQYFGPGTRLTVT.

The sample holds a few counts of this clone. The chain carries TRBV11-2 and TRBJ2-2; 10 positions agree with TRBD2. Germline values: CDR1 SGHAT, CDR2 FQNNGV. After removal of 4 bases from V and 4 bases from J, the junction contained 6 bases not matched to a gene. The CDR3 sequence is 16 residues long. The CDR3 reads CASSSTSGKVTGELFF. The CDR3 DNA is TGTGCCAGCAGCTCCACTAGCGGGAAGGTCACCGGGGAGCTGTTTTTT.

The rearrangement links TRBV2 to TRBJ2-7, with D possibly being TRBD1 (5 bases). The germline CDR1 and CDR2 sequences are SNHLY and FYNNEI. This CDR3 is built from 14 residues. The V end was cut by 3 bases, the J end by 4 bases, with 13 bases between. This chain's CDR3 is CASSDDSWAYEQYF. CDR3 nucleotide sequence: TGTGCCAGCAGTGACGACAGTTGGGCTTACGAGCAGTACTTC.